The clone carrying this T cell receptor beta chain was counted between two and nine times. V lost 6 bases and J 0 bases, leaving 12 bases between the germline ends. The CDR3 contains 14 residues. The V gene's germline CDR1 is LNHDA and CDR2 SQIVND (reference sequence). The data originate from a study of OX40 agonist ivuxolimab in advanced cancers. Data came from immunoSEQ multiplex PCR; TCRdb stores just in-frame clones and leaves some out. The sample shows over 60,000 clones, 88% of them seen only once. Sequencing used CD4+ or CD8+ T cells sorted from blood, obtained in a trial of the OX40 agonist ivuxolimab. The chain is built from TRBV19 and TRBJ2-7, with D possibly matching TRBD2 (5 bases). This clonotype was sampled from an adult with an advanced solid tumor such as melanoma, head and neck, liver or kidney cancer. CDR3 sequence reads: CASRPREGSYEQYF. In DNA, the CDR3 is TGTGCCAGTAGGCCCCGGGAAGGCTCCTACGAGCAGTACTTC.